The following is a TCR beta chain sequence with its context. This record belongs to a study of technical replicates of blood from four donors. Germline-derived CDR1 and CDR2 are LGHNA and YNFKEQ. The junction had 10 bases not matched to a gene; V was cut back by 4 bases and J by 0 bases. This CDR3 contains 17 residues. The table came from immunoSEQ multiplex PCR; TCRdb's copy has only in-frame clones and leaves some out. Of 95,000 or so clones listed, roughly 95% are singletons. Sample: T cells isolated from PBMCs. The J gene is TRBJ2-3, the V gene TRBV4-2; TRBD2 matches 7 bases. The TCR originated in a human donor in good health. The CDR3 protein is CASSPLAGEGSTDTQYF. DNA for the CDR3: TGTGCCAGCAGCCCCCTTGCGGGAGAGGGAAGCACAGATACGCAGTATTTT.